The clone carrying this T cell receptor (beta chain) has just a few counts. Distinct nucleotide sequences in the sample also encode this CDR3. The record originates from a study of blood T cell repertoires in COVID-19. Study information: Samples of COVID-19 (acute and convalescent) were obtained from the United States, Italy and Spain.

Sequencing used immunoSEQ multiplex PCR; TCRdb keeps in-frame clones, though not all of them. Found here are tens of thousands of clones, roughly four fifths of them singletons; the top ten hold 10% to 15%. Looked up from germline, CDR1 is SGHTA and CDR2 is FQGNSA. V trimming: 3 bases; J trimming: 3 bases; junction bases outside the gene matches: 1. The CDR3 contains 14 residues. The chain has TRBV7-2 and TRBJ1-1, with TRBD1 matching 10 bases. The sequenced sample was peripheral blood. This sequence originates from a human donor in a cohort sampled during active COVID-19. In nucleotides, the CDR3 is TGTGCCAGCAGCTTGGGACAGGGGCACACTGAAGCTTTCTTT. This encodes CASSLGQGHTEAFF.